This TCR beta chain derives from a study of follicular helper T cells after annual influenza vaccination. TCRdb's copy holds only in-frame clones and misses some; the assay was immunoSEQ multiplex PCR. The sample shows approximately 11,000 clones, approximately 77% of them seen only once. Time point meaning: 2014-2015 season, pre-vaccination. Germline CDR1 and CDR2: MDHEN and SYDVKM. The CDR3 sequence is 15 residues long. V shed 9 bases, J shed 5 bases, and the junction held 15 bases outside the gene matches. The clonotype comes from an adult who received the influenza vaccine. This specimen consisted of CXCR5- memory CD4+ T cells sorted from blood, obtained on the day of influenza vaccination. The chain employs TRBV28 and TRBJ1-2, with TRBD1 identical over 7 bases. This chain's CDR3 is CASRTVGQEFYGYTF. The CDR3 nucleotides are TGTGCCAGTCGTACCGTCGGACAGGAGTTTTATGGCTACACCTTC.